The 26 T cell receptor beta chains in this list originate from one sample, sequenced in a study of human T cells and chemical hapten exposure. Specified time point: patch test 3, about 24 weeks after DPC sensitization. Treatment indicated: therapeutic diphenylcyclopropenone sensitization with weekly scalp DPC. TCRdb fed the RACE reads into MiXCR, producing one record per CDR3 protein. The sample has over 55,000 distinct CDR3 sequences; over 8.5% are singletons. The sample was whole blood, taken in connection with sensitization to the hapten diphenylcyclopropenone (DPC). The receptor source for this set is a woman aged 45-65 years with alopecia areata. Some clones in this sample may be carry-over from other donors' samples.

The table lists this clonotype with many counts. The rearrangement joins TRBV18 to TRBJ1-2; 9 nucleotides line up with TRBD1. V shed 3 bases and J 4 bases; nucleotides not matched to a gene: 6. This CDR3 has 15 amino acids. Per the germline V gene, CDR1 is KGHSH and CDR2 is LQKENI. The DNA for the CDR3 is TGTGCCAGCTCACCCCAGGACAGGGGAGGCTATGGCTACACCTTC. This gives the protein CASSPQDRGGYGYTF.

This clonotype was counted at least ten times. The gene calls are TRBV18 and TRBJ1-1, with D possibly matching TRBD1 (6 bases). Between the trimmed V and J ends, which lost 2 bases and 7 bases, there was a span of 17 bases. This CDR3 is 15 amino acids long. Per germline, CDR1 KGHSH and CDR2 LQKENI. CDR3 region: CASSPRPGQGVEAFF. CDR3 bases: TGTGCCAGCTCACCAAGACCGGGACAAGGCGTTGAAGCTTTCTTT.

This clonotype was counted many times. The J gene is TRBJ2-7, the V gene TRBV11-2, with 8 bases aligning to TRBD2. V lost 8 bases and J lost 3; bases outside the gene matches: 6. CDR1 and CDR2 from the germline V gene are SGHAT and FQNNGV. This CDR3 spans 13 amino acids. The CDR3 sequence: CASGAGGFYEQYF. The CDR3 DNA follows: TGTGCCAGCGGGGCGGGGGGCTTCTACGAGCAGTACTTC.

CDR3 in amino acids: CASSRAKKDYTDTQYF. The CDR3 bases are TGTGCCAGCAGTAGGGCAAAAAAAGACTACACAGATACGCAGTATTTT. The chain links TRBV6-5 to TRBJ2-3; D might be TRBD2 (5 bases). Trimming removed 5 bases from V and 2 bases from J, with 17 bases in between. CDR3 length equals 16 residues. Germline-derived CDR1 and CDR2 are MNHEY and SVGAGI.

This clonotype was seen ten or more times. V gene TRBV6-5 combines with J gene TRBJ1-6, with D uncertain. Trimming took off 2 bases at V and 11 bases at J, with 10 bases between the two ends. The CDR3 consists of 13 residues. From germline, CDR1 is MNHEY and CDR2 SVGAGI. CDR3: CASSYKAEAPLHF. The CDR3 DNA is TGTGCCAGCAGTTACAAGGCAGAAGCACCCCTCCACTTT.

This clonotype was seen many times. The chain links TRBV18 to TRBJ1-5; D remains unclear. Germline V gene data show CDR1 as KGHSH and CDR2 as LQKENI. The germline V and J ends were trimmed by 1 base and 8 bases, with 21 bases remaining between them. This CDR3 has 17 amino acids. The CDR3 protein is CASSPQRSGGVYEPQHF. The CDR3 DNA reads TGTGCCAGCTCACCACAACGATCTGGCGGGGTTTACGAGCCCCAGCATTTT.

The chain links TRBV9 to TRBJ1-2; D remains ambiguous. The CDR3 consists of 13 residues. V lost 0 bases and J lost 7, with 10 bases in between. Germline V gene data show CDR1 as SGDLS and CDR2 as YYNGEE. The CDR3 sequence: CASSVGVSRGYTF. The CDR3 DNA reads TGTGCCAGCAGCGTAGGAGTGAGCCGTGGCTACACCTTC.

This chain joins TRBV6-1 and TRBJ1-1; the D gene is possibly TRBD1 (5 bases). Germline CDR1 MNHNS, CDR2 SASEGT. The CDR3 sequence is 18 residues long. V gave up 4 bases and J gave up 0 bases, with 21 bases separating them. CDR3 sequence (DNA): TGTGCCAGCAGTGCCTTAGAGACAGTCTTCGGGATGAACACTGAAGCTTTCTTT. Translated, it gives CASSALETVFGMNTEAFF.

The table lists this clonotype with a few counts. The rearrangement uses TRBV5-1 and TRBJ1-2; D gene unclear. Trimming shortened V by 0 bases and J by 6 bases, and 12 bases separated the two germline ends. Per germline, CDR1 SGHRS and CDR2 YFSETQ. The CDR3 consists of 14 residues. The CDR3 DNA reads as TGCGCCAGCAGCTTGGACGGACTCATGAATGGCTACACCTTC. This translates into CASSLDGLMNGYTF.

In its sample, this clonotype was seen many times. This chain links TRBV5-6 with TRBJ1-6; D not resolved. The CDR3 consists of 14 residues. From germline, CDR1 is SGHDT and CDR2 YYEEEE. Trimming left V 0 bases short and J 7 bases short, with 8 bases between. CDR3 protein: CASSLGHRNSPLHF. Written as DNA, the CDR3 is TGTGCCAGCAGCTTGGGACACCGGAATTCACCCCTCCACTTT.

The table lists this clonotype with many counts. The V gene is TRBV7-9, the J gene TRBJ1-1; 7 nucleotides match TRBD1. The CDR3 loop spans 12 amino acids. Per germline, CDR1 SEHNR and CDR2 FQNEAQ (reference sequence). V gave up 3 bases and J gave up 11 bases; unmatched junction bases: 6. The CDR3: CASSFSQGEAFF. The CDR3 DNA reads TGTGCCAGCAGCTTCTCCCAGGGGGAGGCTTTCTTT.

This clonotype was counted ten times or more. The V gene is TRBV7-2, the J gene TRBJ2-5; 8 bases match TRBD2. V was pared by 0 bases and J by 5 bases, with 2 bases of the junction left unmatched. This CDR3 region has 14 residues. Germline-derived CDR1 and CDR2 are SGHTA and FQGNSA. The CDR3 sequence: CASSLASGAETQYF. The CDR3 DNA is TGTGCCAGCAGCTTAGCTAGCGGGGCGGAGACCCAGTACTTC.

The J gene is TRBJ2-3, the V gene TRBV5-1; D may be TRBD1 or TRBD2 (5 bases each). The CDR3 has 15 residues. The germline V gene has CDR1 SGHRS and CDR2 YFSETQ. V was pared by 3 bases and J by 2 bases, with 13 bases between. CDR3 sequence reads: CASSSEGLYTDTQYF. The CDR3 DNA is TGCGCCAGCAGCTCCGAGGGGCTGTACACAGATACGCAGTATTTT.

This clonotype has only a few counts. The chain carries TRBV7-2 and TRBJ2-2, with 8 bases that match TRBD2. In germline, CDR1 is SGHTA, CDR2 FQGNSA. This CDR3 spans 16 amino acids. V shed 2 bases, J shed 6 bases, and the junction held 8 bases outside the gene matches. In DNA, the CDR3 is TGTGCCAGCAGCTTATTGAGCGGGGGTCCAGCCGGGGAGCTGTTTTTT. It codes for CASSLLSGGPAGELFF.

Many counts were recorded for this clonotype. The CDR3 sequence is CASRPGLARPSTDTQYF. For the CDR3, the DNA is TGTGCCAGCAGACCGGGACTAGCGAGGCCGAGCACAGATACGCAGTATTTT. The chain combines TRBV6-2 or TRBV6-3 with TRBJ2-3; 10 bases map to TRBD2. This CDR3 has 17 amino acids. Germline lookup yields CDR1 MNHEY and CDR2 SVGEGT. J lost 0 bases, V lost 6 bases, and 9 bases had no gene match.

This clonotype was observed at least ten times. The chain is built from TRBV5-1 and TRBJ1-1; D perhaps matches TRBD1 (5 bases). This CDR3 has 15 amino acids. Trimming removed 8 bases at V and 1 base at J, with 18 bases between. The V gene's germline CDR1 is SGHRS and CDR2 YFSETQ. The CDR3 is CASQTYGGGNTEAFF. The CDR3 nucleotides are TGCGCCAGTCAAACTTACGGGGGAGGGAACACTGAAGCTTTCTTT.

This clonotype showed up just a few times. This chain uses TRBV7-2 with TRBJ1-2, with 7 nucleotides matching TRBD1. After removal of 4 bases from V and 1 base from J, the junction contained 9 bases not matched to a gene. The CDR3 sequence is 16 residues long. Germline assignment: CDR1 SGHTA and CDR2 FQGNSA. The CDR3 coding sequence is TGTGCCAGCAGCTACACAACAGGGGTGGTTAACTATGGCTACACCTTC. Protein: CASSYTTGVVNYGYTF.

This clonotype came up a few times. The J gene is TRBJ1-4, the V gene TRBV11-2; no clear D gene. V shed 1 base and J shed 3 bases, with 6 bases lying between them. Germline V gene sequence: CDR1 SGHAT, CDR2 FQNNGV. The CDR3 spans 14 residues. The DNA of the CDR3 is TGTGCCAGCAGCTTAGCGGTACCTAATGAAAAACTGTTTTTT. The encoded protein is CASSLAVPNEKLFF. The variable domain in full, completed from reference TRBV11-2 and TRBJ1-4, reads EAGVAQSPRYKIIEKRQSVAFWCNPISGHATLYWYQQILGQGPKLLIQFQNNGVVDDSQLPKDRFSAERLKGVDSTLKIQPAKLEDSAVYLCASSLAVPNEKLFFGSGTQLSVL.

The CDR3: CASSRTGDFYGYTF. Here the CDR3 DNA reads TGTGCCAGCAGTCGGACAGGCGATTTCTATGGCTACACCTTC. The V gene is TRBV28, the J gene TRBJ1-2; TRBD1 agrees at 7 bases. Germline-derived CDR1 and CDR2 are MDHEN and SYDVKM. V was pared by 5 bases and J by 4 bases, with 7 bases of the junction left unmatched. This CDR3 is built from 14 residues.

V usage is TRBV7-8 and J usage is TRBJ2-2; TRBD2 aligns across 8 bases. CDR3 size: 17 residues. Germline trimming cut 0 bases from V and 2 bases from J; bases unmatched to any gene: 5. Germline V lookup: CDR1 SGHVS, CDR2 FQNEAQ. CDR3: CASSLARLASNTGELFF. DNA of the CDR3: TGTGCCAGCAGCTTAGCGCGACTAGCGAGCAACACCGGGGAGCTGTTTTTT.

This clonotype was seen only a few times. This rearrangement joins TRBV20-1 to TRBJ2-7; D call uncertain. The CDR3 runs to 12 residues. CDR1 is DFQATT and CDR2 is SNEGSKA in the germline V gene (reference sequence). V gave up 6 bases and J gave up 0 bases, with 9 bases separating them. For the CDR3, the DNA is TGCAGTGCCGCCAGGAGCTCCTACGAGCAGTACTTC. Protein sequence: CSAARSSYEQYF.

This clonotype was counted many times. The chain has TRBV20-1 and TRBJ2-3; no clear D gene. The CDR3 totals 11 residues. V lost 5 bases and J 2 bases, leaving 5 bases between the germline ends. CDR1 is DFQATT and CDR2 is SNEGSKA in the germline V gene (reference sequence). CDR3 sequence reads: CSAHNTDTQYF. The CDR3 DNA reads TGCAGTGCTCACAACACAGATACGCAGTATTTT.

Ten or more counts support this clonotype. Here the CDR3 reads CASSVEGVDIQYF. The CDR3 DNA is TGTGCCAGCAGTGTGGAGGGGGTTGACATTCAGTACTTC. The V and J genes are TRBV2 and TRBJ2-4; possibly TRBD1 or TRBD2 for D (6 bases each). The length of the CDR3 is 13 residues. From germline, CDR1 is SNHLY and CDR2 FYNNEI. Deletions cut 4 bases from V and 8 bases from J, with 12 bases between.

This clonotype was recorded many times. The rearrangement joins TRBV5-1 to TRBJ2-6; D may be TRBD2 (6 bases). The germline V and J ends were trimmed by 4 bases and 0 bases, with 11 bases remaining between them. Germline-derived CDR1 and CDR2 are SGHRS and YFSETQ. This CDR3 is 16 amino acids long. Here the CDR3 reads CASSPLGSSGANVLTF. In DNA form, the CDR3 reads TGCGCCAGCAGCCCCCTCGGGAGCTCTGGGGCCAACGTCCTGACTTTC.

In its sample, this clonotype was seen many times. CDR3 sequence reads: CASSWAGGNYGYTF. The CDR3 region has the DNA TGTGCCAGCAGTTGGGCAGGGGGGAACTATGGCTACACCTTC. This chain uses TRBV28 with TRBJ1-2, with 7 bases aligning to TRBD1. Trimming took 4 bases from V and 2 from J; bases not matched to a gene: 4. CDR3 length: 14 residues. In germline, CDR1 is MDHEN, CDR2 SYDVKM.

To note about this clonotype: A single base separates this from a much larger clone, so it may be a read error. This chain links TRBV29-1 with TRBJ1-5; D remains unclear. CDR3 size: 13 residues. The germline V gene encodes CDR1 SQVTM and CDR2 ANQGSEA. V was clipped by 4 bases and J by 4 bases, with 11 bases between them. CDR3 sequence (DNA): TGCAGCGTTGGCGGGATGCAAAATCAGCCCCAGCATTTT. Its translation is CSVGGMQNQPQHF. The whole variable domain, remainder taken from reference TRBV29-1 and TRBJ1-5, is SAVISQKPSRDICQRGTSLTIQCQVDSQVTMMFWYRQQPGQSLTLIATANQGSEATYESGFVIDKFPISRPNLTFSTLTVSNMSPEDSSIYLCSVGGMQNQPQHFGDGTRLSIL.